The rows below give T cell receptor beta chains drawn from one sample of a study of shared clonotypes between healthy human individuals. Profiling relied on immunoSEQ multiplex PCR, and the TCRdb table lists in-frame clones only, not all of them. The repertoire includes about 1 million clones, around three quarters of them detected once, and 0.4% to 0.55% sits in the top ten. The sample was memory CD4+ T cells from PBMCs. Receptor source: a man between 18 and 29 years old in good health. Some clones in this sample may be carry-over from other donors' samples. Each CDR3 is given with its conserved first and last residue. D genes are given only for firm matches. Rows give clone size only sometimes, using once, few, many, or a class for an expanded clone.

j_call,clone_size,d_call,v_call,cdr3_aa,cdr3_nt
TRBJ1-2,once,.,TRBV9,CASSLASGDYTF,TGTGCCAGCAGTCTAGCCTCGGGGGACTACACCTTC
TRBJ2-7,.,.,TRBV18,CASRSDYEQYF,TGTGCCAGCCGGTCCGACTACGAGCAGTACTTC
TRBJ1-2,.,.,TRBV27,CASSSQGLSGYTF,TGTGCCAGCAGTTCACAGGGTCTTTCTGGCTACACCTTC
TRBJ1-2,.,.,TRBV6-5,CASSPGWDTFYGYTF,TGTGCCAGCAGCCCGGGGTGGGACACCTTCTATGGCTACACCTTC
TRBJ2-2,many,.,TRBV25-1,CAAGKGTGELFF,TGTGCCGCTGGGAAGGGCACCGGGGAGCTGTTTTTT
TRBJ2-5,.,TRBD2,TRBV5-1,CASRAGTGGSEETQYF,TGCGCCAGCCGAGCGGGCACGGGCGGGAGTGAAGAGACCCAGTACTTC
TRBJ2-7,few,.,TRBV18,CASSLDGSPYEQYF,TGTGCCAGCTCACTCGATGGGTCCCCCTACGAGCAGTACTTC
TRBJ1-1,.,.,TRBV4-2,CASSQEQSVASEAFF,TGTGCCAGCAGCCAAGAGCAATCTGTGGCATCAGAAGCTTTCTTT
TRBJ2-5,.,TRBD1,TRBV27,CASRTGAGETQYF,TGTGCCAGCAGAACAGGGGCGGGAGAGACCCAGTACTTC
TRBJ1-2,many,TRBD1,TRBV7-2,CASRQGLRGYTF,TGTGCCAGTCGACAGGGCCTTCGGGGCTACACCTTC
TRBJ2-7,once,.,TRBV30,CAWSAGHSYEQYF,TGTGCCTGGAGTGCGGGACACTCCTACGAGCAGTACTTC
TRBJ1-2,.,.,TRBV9,CASSVFDNGYTF,TGTGCCAGCAGCGTGTTCGACAATGGCTACACCTTC
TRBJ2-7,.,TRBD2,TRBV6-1,CASFRAGASLYEQYF,TGTGCCAGCTTTCGAGCGGGAGCCTCACTCTACGAGCAGTACTTC
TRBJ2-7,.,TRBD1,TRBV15,CATSRGGTGRYEQYF,TGTGCCACCAGCAGGGGAGGGACAGGGAGGTACGAGCAGTACTTC
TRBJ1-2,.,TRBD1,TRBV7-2,CASSSQGVWYGYTF,TGTGCCAGCAGCTCCCAGGGGGTGTGGTATGGCTACACCTTC
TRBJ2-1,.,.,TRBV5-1,CASTGARFSYNGQFF,TGCGCCAGCACCGGAGCTAGATTCTCCTACAATGGGCAGTTCTTC
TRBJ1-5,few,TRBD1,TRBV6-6,CASIPGQGSNQPQHF,TGTGCCAGCATCCCGGGACAGGGGAGCAATCAGCCCCAGCATTTT
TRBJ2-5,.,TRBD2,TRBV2,CASSERAGGAQETQYF,TGTGCCAGCAGTGAAAGGGCGGGAGGAGCCCAAGAGACCCAGTACTTC
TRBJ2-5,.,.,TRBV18,CASSQGWGRETQYF,TGTGCCAGCTCACAGGGCTGGGGAAGGGAGACCCAGTACTTC
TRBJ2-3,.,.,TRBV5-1,CASSLGVQGSADTQYF,TGCGCCAGCAGCTTGGGAGTACAGGGTTCCGCAGATACGCAGTATTTT